This TCR beta chain originates from a study of cytomegalovirus exposure and HLA in healthy donors. Donors sampled were nominally healthy, though unrecorded immune exposures were likely. PCR involved 60 Vbeta and 13 Jbeta primers. TCRdb's copy holds only in-frame clones and misses some; the assay was immunoSEQ multiplex PCR. The sample yields some 140,000 clones, about 74% seen once. Trimming removed 4 bases from V and 8 bases from J, with 15 bases in between. CDR1 is SGHRS and CDR2 is YFSETQ in the germline V gene. The CDR3 is 14 amino acids. General study findings and limits: In a later analysis, HLA-associated TCR beta chains were more clonally expanded than equally common others.

This clone was seen just once. Its antigen is unidentified. The sequence was collected from a woman in her thirties or forties in good health and CMV-seronegative. The material sequenced was PBMCs. The chain couples TRBV5-1 to TRBJ1-4; no clear D gene. The DNA for the CDR3 is TGCGCCAGCAGCGCCTCACGGGGATCGGAAAAACTGTTTTTT. It specifies CASSASRGSEKLFF.